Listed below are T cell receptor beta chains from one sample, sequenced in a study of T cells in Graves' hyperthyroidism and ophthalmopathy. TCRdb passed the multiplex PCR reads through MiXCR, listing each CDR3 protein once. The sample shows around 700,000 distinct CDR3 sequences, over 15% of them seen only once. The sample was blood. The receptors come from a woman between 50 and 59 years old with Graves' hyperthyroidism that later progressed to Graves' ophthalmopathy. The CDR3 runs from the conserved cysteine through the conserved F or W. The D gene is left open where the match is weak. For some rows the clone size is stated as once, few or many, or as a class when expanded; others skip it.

CASSQRQGDTIYF TGTGCCAGCAGCCAACGCCAGGGTGACACCATATATTTT TRBV3-1 - TRBJ1-3 -
CASAPGGSYNEQFF TGCGCCAGCGCCCCGGGGGGCTCCTACAATGAGCAGTTCTTC TRBV5-1 - TRBJ2-1 TRBD2
CASSPGARGGNEQFF TGTGCCAGCAGCCCTGGGGCTAGGGGGGGCAATGAGCAGTTCTTC TRBV9 few TRBJ2-1 -
CSVVPGLAGGPFSDTQYF TGCAGTGTCGTGCCGGGACTAGCGGGGGGACCCTTTTCCGATACGCAGTATTTT TRBV20-1 - TRBJ2-3 TRBD2
CASSTGGGEQFF TGTGCCAGTAGTACAGGGGGGGGTGAGCAGTTCTTC TRBV19 - TRBJ2-1 -
CASSEGGGNRGYGYTF TGTGCCAGCAGTGAAGGAGGTGGGAATCGGGGATATGGCTACACCTTC TRBV6-1 many TRBJ1-2 -
CASTAPGGAGNTIYF TGTGCCAGCACCGCCCCGGGGGGCGCTGGAAACACCATATATTTT TRBV11-2 many TRBJ1-3 -
CSVSGGAYNAYEQYF TGCAGCGTCAGCGGGGGGGCGTACAATGCCTACGAGCAGTACTTC TRBV29-1 - TRBJ2-7 TRBD2
CASSTRRQGREETQYF TGTGCCAGTAGTACCAGACGACAGGGGCGGGAAGAGACCCAGTACTTC TRBV19 - TRBJ2-5 TRBD1
CASSSQDPIASGGPVGTQYF TGTGCCAGCAGTTCCCAGGACCCTATAGCTAGCGGGGGGCCCGTTGGTACGCAGTATTTT TRBV6-1 - TRBJ2-3 TRBD2
CASSIGLSNEKLFF TGTGCCAGCTCTATTGGACTCTCGAATGAAAAACTGTTTTTT TRBV12-3/TRBV12-4 - TRBJ1-4 -
CASSANRGRGTEAFF TGTGCCAGCAGTGCTAACAGGGGGCGCGGCACTGAAGCTTTCTTT TRBV2 many TRBJ1-1 TRBD1
CASGVQVNYEQYF TGTGCCAGCGGTGTACAGGTGAACTACGAGCAGTACTTC TRBV2 - TRBJ2-7 -
CSARDRGAANEKLFF TGCAGTGCTAGAGATCGGGGGGCGGCTAATGAAAAACTGTTTTTT TRBV20-1 few TRBJ1-4 -
CASSLFPLADNFNEQFF TGTGCCAGCAGCTTATTCCCACTAGCGGATAACTTCAATGAGCAGTTCTTC TRBV7-2 many TRBJ2-1 TRBD2
CASSPTTGVPGNTIYF TGTGCCAGCAGCCCCACGACAGGGGTGCCTGGAAACACCATATATTTT TRBV6-1 few TRBJ1-3 TRBD1
CASSYSGTSYNEQFF TGTGCCAGCAGTTATTCCGGGACATCCTACAATGAGCAGTTCTTC TRBV6-5 few TRBJ2-1 -
CASSPHPGTEETQYF TGTGCCAGCAGCCCTCACCCGGGGACGGAAGAGACCCAGTACTTC TRBV9 - TRBJ2-5 -
CASSPWRTPNTGELFF TGTGCCAGCTCACCATGGAGGACCCCGAACACCGGGGAGCTGTTTTTT TRBV18 - TRBJ2-2 -
CASSLGNKSPLHF TGTGCCAGCAGTTTAGGGAATAAATCACCCCTCCACTTT TRBV12-3/TRBV12-4 - TRBJ1-6 -
CASSHRQEDSYNEQFF TGTGCCAGCAGCCATAGGCAGGAAGATTCCTACAATGAGCAGTTCTTC TRBV3-1 many TRBJ2-1 -
CASSPRQGSRNGYTF TGTGCCAGCAGCCCAAGACAGGGGAGTAGAAATGGCTACACCTTC TRBV7-8 many TRBJ1-2 TRBD1
CASSLWSGTQETQYF TGTGCCAGCAGTTTATGGTCCGGGACGCAAGAGACCCAGTACTTC TRBV27 few TRBJ2-5 -
CASSLSQQGGETQYF TGTGCCAGCAGCTTAAGTCAACAGGGAGGAGAGACCCAGTACTTC TRBV5-6 - TRBJ2-5 -
CASSVAGQYNEQFF TGTGCCAGCAGCGTAGCGGGCCAGTACAATGAGCAGTTCTTC TRBV11-2 many TRBJ2-1 TRBD2
CASSRKRTGGNHEQYF TGTGCCAGCAGCCGGAAGAGAACAGGGGGCAACCACGAGCAGTACTTC TRBV3-1 few TRBJ2-7 TRBD1
CSASSGTNYGYTF TGCAGTGCTAGTTCGGGGACTAACTATGGCTACACCTTC TRBV20-1 many TRBJ1-2 -
CASSLGGQGTDTQYF TGTGCCAGCAGTTTAGGCGGACAGGGCACAGATACGCAGTATTTT TRBV12-3/TRBV12-4 many TRBJ2-3 TRBD1
CASSPSGETGRAFF TGTGCCAGCAGCCCATCGGGGGAGACAGGGCGTGCTTTCTTT TRBV11-2 few TRBJ1-1 TRBD1
CSARGGGTDTQYF TGCAGTGCTAGAGGTGGGGGCACAGATACGCAGTATTTT TRBV20-1 many TRBJ2-3 -
CASTTTGRGADTQYF TGTGCCAGTACCACGACAGGGCGGGGAGCAGATACGCAGTATTTT TRBV19 few TRBJ2-3 -
CASSPNRDSNTIYF TGTGCCAGCTCACCGAACCGGGATTCAAACACCATATATTTT TRBV18 - TRBJ1-3 -
CASSLLQGAQETQYF TGTGCCAGCAGTTTACTTCAGGGGGCACAAGAGACCCAGTACTTC TRBV27 - TRBJ2-5 TRBD1
CAWSIAGAYNEQFF TGTGCCTGGAGTATTGCGGGGGCCTACAATGAGCAGTTCTTC TRBV30 few TRBJ2-1 TRBD2
CASSLNRGEYEQYF TGTGCCAGCAGCTTAAACAGGGGTGAATACGAGCAGTACTTC TRBV7-6 many TRBJ2-7 TRBD1
CASTLWGNTEAFF TGTGCCAGCACCCTCTGGGGGAACACTGAAGCTTTCTTT TRBV12-3/TRBV12-4 many TRBJ1-1 -
CATSSSPEGYNEQFF TGTGCCACCAGCAGCTCCCCAGAGGGTTACAATGAGCAGTTCTTC TRBV15 - TRBJ2-1 -
CASSPPGTGDETQYF TGTGCCAGCTCACCACCGGGGACAGGGGACGAGACCCAGTACTTC TRBV18 few TRBJ2-5 TRBD1
CASLNVPLINTGELFF TGTGCCAGCCTTAACGTCCCCCTCATAAACACCGGGGAGCTGTTTTTT TRBV7-2 many TRBJ2-2 -
CATSTIRGGSDTMGETQYF TGTGCCACCAGCACGATACGAGGGGGGTCGGACACAATGGGAGAGACCCAGTACTTC TRBV15 - TRBJ2-5 -
CASSEGPTRGYTF TGTGCCAGCAGTGAGGGGCCGACGCGGGGCTACACCTTC TRBV6-1 - TRBJ1-2 -
CAISERGVGSYEQYF TGTGCCATCAGTGAGAGGGGCGTTGGCTCCTACGAGCAGTACTTC TRBV10-3 - TRBJ2-7 -
CASSDPDEWNYGYTF TGTGCCAGCAGTGATCCCGACGAGTGGAACTATGGCTACACCTTC TRBV6-1 few TRBJ1-2 -
CASSPPDTQETQYF TGTGCCAGCAGCCCGCCGGACACCCAAGAGACCCAGTACTTC TRBV7-8 - TRBJ2-5 -